The clone carrying this T cell receptor beta chain was counted between two and nine times. Measured with immunoSEQ multiplex PCR; TCRdb has only the in-frame clones, and not every one. The profile covers approximately 160,000 clones, with 81% appearing a single time and 11% taken by the ten largest. This sample is drawn from a study of blood T cell repertoires in COVID-19. About the research overall: The United States, Italy and Spain supplied acute and convalescent COVID-19 samples.

V lost 1 base and J 4 bases, leaving 5 bases between the germline ends. The CDR3 length is 13 residues. Germline values: CDR1 LNHDA, CDR2 SQIVND (reference sequence). The sequence was obtained from a human donor in a cohort sampled during active COVID-19. This chain uses TRBV19 with TRBJ1-5; D call uncertain. The material sequenced was peripheral blood. CDR3 sequence: CASSIGGNQPQHF. DNA for the CDR3: TGTGCCAGTAGTATAGGAGGGAATCAGCCCCAGCATTTT.